The 5 T cell receptor beta chains in this list originate from one sample, sequenced in a study of early T cells in non-severe SARS-CoV-2 infection. One entry per CDR3 protein, called by TCRdb with MiXCR from the 5' RACE reads. Here the sample spans about 63,000 distinct CDR3 sequences, 13% being singletons. The sequenced sample was whole blood. These receptors were collected from an adult who was a healthcare worker with PCR-confirmed SARS-CoV-2 infection or an uninfected control (not recorded which).

CDR3 DNA sequence: TGTGCCAGCAGCTTGGGGGCGCCTAACAATGAGCAGTTCTTC. Protein: CASSLGAPNNEQFF. The chain carries TRBV5-6 and TRBJ2-1; D gene ambiguous. V gave up 0 bases and J gave up 5 bases, with 9 bases separating them. The CDR3 runs 14 residues. The germline CDR1 and CDR2 sequences are SGHDT and YYEEEE.

This clonotype came up many times. The chain combines TRBV2 with TRBJ1-2; the D gene is possibly TRBD1 (6 bases). Germline CDR1 and CDR2: SNHLY and FYNNEI. CDR3 length equals 12 residues. V lost 7 bases and J lost 6, with 12 bases in between. CDR3 DNA sequence: TGTGCCAGCAAAGGGGGTCCGGATGGCTACACCTTC. It encodes CASKGGPDGYTF.

This clonotype was seen at least ten times. The chain couples TRBV4-1 to TRBJ1-1; D not certain. In germline, CDR1 is MGHRA, CDR2 YSYEKL. V lost 1 base and J lost 4, with 10 bases in between. The CDR3 has 14 residues. CDR3 residues: CASSQAGLGTEAFF. The CDR3 coding sequence is TGCGCCAGCAGCCAAGCAGGTTTGGGCACTGAAGCTTTCTTT.

This clonotype was observed at least ten times. V gene TRBV3-1 combines with J gene TRBJ2-7, with 9 bases lining up with TRBD1. The CDR3 is 14 amino acids. J gave up 5 bases and V 4 bases, and 6 bases lay outside the gene matches. CDR1 and CDR2 (germline): LGHDT, YNNKEL (reference sequence). The CDR3 nucleotides read TGTGCCAGCAGCCCGGGGACAGGGCGCCACGAGCAGTACTTC. Translation: CASSPGTGRHEQYF.

The table lists this clonotype with a few counts. The CDR3 spells CASSLDPGVGEKLFF. Here the CDR3 DNA reads TGTGCCAGCAGCTTAGATCCAGGGGTCGGTGAAAAACTGTTTTTT. The chain employs TRBV7-2 and TRBJ1-4; TRBD1 is a possible D gene (6 bases). V was clipped by 1 base and J by 7 bases, with 13 bases between them. CDR1 and CDR2 from the germline V gene are SGHTA and FQGNSA. The CDR3 sequence is 15 residues long.